This T cell receptor beta chain was identified during a study of blood T cell repertoires in COVID-19. Study-level information: Acute and convalescent COVID-19 specimens originated in the United States, Italy and Spain. Sources were T cells, B-cell-depleted T cells, or PBMCs; the material itself was cDNA or gDNA.

Clones were read by immunoSEQ multiplex PCR, and TCRdb kept only the in-frame ones, dropping some. The table shows 87,000 or so clones, with around nine tenths occurring only once. This CDR3 spans 15 amino acids. The V and J ends lost 6 bases and 6 bases, in that order; junction bases with no gene match: 10. Germline CDR1 and CDR2: SNHLY and FYNNEI. Sequenced material: peripheral blood. V is TRBV2 and J is TRBJ1-5; 8 positions agree with TRBD1. The clonotype originates from a woman of 80 years or more with acute or convalescent COVID-19. CDR3 amino acids: CASSARTGNAQPQHF. The CDR3, as DNA: TGTGCCAGCAGCGCTCGGACAGGGAATGCTCAGCCCCAGCATTTT.